Below, 3 T cell receptor beta chains from the same sample are listed, as sequenced in a study of T cell responses to AZD1222 COVID-19 vaccine. Profiling relied on immunoSEQ multiplex PCR, and the TCRdb table lists in-frame clones only, not all of them. The sample has 120,000 to 150,000 clones; less than 95% are singletons. Sequences were derived from peripheral blood, sampled on day 0 of AZD1222 vaccination. These receptors all come from an adult in good health.

This chain joins TRBV28 and TRBJ1-2; TRBD1 aligns across 7 bases. The V segment lost 2 bases and the J segment 6 bases; nucleotides outside the gene matches: 3. In germline, CDR1 is MDHEN, CDR2 SYDVKM. CDR3 length equals 13 residues. CDR3 coding DNA: TGTGCCAGCAGTTTAAACAGGGGAAATGGCTACACCTTC. This gives the protein CASSLNRGNGYTF.

The chain carries TRBV29-1 and TRBJ2-1, with D perhaps matching TRBD2 (6 bases). V gave up 6 bases and J gave up 0 bases, with 18 bases separating them. Germline V gives CDR1 SQVTM, CDR2 ANQGSEA. This CDR3 has 16 residues. The CDR3 loop is CSVMGLQGSSYNEQFF. The CDR3, as DNA: TGCAGCGTCATGGGACTTCAAGGGAGCTCCTACAATGAGCAGTTCTTC.

The chain employs TRBV6-2 or TRBV6-3 and TRBJ1-2; no clear D gene. Germline assignment: CDR1 MNHEY and CDR2 SVGEGT. This CDR3 is built from 13 residues. The germline V and J ends were trimmed by 2 bases and 9 bases, with 13 bases remaining between them. The DNA of the CDR3 is TGTGCCAGCAGTTACAACTGGACTATTTGCTACACCTTC. It specifies CASSYNWTICYTF.